These T cell receptor beta chains were read from a single sample in a study of cytomegalovirus exposure and HLA in healthy donors. Generated by immunoSEQ multiplex PCR, the TCRdb table keeps only in-frame clones and is missing some. Of over 200,000 clones listed, about four fifths are singletons. The sample taken for sequencing was PBMCs. The receptor set was obtained from a man aged 35 to 55 in good health and CMV-seropositive. Both conserved end residues are part of each CDR3. D genes are given only for firm matches. Where a row states a size, it is once, few, many or the class of an expanded clone; other rows omit it.

j_call: TRBJ2-1
d_call: TRBD2
clone_size: .
v_call: TRBV10-1
cdr3_aa: CASSVLADNEQFF
cdr3_nt: TGCGCCAGCAGTGTACTAGCGGACAATGAGCAGTTCTTC

j_call: TRBJ2-1
d_call: .
clone_size: once
v_call: TRBV19
cdr3_aa: CASSQDWFNEQFF
cdr3_nt: TGTGCCAGTAGTCAGGACTGGTTCAATGAGCAGTTCTTC

j_call: TRBJ2-2
d_call: TRBD2
clone_size: .
v_call: TRBV5-4
cdr3_aa: CASSRGLAGESTGELFF
cdr3_nt: TGTGCCAGCAGCCGGGGACTAGCGGGAGAGAGCACCGGGGAGCTGTTTTTT

j_call: TRBJ1-2
d_call: .
clone_size: .
v_call: TRBV12-2
cdr3_aa: CASRLESGIYYGYTF
cdr3_nt: TGTGCAAGTCGCTTAGAATCAGGTATTTACTATGGCTACACCTTC

j_call: TRBJ2-5
d_call: .
clone_size: once
v_call: TRBV18
cdr3_aa: CASSPNAAQETQYF
cdr3_nt: TGTGCCAGCTCACCCAATGCGGCACAAGAGACCCAGTACTTC

j_call: TRBJ2-5
d_call: TRBD2
clone_size: .
v_call: TRBV5-1
cdr3_aa: CASSLVLAGGGETQYF
cdr3_nt: TGCGCCAGCAGCTTGGTCCTAGCGGGAGGGGGAGAGACCCAGTACTTC

j_call: TRBJ2-7
d_call: .
clone_size: .
v_call: TRBV18
cdr3_aa: CASSPGRDSYEQYF
cdr3_nt: TGTGCCAGCTCACCAGGCAGGGACTCCTACGAGCAGTACTTC

j_call: TRBJ1-1
d_call: TRBD1
clone_size: .
v_call: TRBV9
cdr3_aa: CASSPRGGAGMNTEAFF
cdr3_nt: TGTGCCAGCAGCCCCAGAGGGGGCGCTGGGATGAACACTGAAGCTTTCTTT

j_call: TRBJ2-3
d_call: .
clone_size: .
v_call: TRBV15
cdr3_aa: CATMPGRADTQYF
cdr3_nt: TGTGCCACCATGCCTGGTCGGGCAGATACGCAGTATTTT

j_call: TRBJ1-1
d_call: .
clone_size: .
v_call: TRBV11-3
cdr3_aa: CASSLGRGPNTEAFF
cdr3_nt: TGTGCCAGCAGCTTAGGAAGAGGCCCGAACACTGAAGCTTTCTTT

j_call: TRBJ1-1
d_call: .
clone_size: few
v_call: TRBV12-5
cdr3_aa: CASGPGYGREAFF
cdr3_nt: TGTGCTAGTGGTCCCGGATATGGTAGGGAGGCTTTCTTT

j_call: TRBJ2-1
d_call: .
clone_size: .
v_call: TRBV5-1
cdr3_aa: CASSSTASSYNEQFF
cdr3_nt: TGCGCCAGCAGCTCGACTGCTAGCTCCTACAATGAGCAGTTCTTC

j_call: TRBJ2-2
d_call: .
clone_size: .
v_call: TRBV4-1
cdr3_aa: CASSPRHGRGTGELFF
cdr3_nt: TGCGCCAGCAGCCCCAGACACGGAAGGGGCACCGGGGAGCTGTTTTTT

j_call: TRBJ2-1
d_call: TRBD2
clone_size: .
v_call: TRBV9
cdr3_aa: CASSPSGTSGNEQFF
cdr3_nt: TGTGCCAGCAGCCCCTCCGGGACTAGCGGCAATGAGCAGTTCTTC

j_call: TRBJ2-3
d_call: TRBD2
clone_size: .
v_call: TRBV7-3
cdr3_aa: CASSSVAGGSTDTQYF
cdr3_nt: TGTGCCAGCAGCTCTGTAGCGGGAGGCAGCACAGATACGCAGTATTTT

j_call: TRBJ1-1
d_call: .
clone_size: .
v_call: TRBV7-2
cdr3_aa: CASSYHRAEAFF
cdr3_nt: TGTGCCAGCAGCTATCACAGGGCCGAAGCTTTCTTT

j_call: TRBJ1-5
d_call: .
clone_size: .
v_call: TRBV19
cdr3_aa: CASRRGSNQPQHF
cdr3_nt: TGTGCCAGTAGAAGGGGAAGCAATCAGCCCCAGCATTTT

j_call: TRBJ1-2
d_call: TRBD1
clone_size: .
v_call: TRBV6-5
cdr3_aa: CASSPDRGKDGYTF
cdr3_nt: TGTGCCAGCAGTCCGGACAGGGGAAAGGATGGCTACACCTTC

j_call: TRBJ2-3
d_call: .
clone_size: .
v_call: TRBV6-6
cdr3_aa: CASSLGGTQYF
cdr3_nt: TGTGCCAGCAGCTTGGGGGGTACGCAGTATTTT

j_call: TRBJ2-7
d_call: .
clone_size: once
v_call: TRBV6-5
cdr3_aa: CASSSYRDIYEQYF
cdr3_nt: TGTGCCAGCAGTTCTTACAGGGATATCTACGAGCAGTACTTC

j_call: TRBJ2-7
d_call: TRBD2
clone_size: .
v_call: TRBV5-6
cdr3_aa: CASSPWREGISEQYF
cdr3_nt: TGTGCCAGCAGCCCTTGGCGGGAGGGGATCTCCGAGCAGTACTTC

j_call: TRBJ2-5
d_call: .
clone_size: few
v_call: TRBV7-9
cdr3_aa: CASSLVQQETQYF
cdr3_nt: TGTGCCAGCAGCTTAGTTCAGCAAGAGACCCAGTACTTC

j_call: TRBJ1-1
d_call: .
clone_size: few
v_call: TRBV6-5
cdr3_aa: CASSYVDSTEAFF
cdr3_nt: TGTGCCAGCAGTTACGTAGACAGCACTGAAGCTTTCTTT